A selection of T cell receptor beta chains follows, all from one sample in a study of blood T cell repertoires in COVID-19. The table came from immunoSEQ multiplex PCR; TCRdb's copy has only in-frame clones and leaves some out. The table shows about 330,000 clones, with around 87% occurring only once. The sequencing sample was made of peripheral blood. These receptors were collected from a woman aged 45 to 65 with active or convalescent COVID-19. CDR3s include the opening cysteine and the closing phenylalanine or tryptophan. Fields, in order: clone size, J gene, D gene, V gene, CDR3 protein, CDR3 DNA. A D gene is named only where the DNA matches it firmly. Only part of the rows carry a size: once, few, many, or a class if the clone is expanded.

clone size: .
J gene: TRBJ2-7
D gene: TRBD2
V gene: TRBV11-2
CDR3 protein: CASSSPLAGAHEQYF
CDR3 DNA: TGTGCCAGCAGCTCCCCCCTAGCGGGAGCCCATGAGCAGTACTTC

clone size: .
J gene: TRBJ2-1
D gene: TRBD2
V gene: TRBV7-8
CDR3 protein: CASSLDPSGRVRIF
CDR3 DNA: TGTGCCAGCAGCTTAGACCCTAGCGGGAGGGTTAGGATCTTC

clone size: .
J gene: TRBJ2-5
D gene: TRBD1
V gene: TRBV10-1
CDR3 protein: CASTPGQAKETQYF
CDR3 DNA: TGCGCCAGCACTCCGGGACAGGCGAAAGAGACCCAGTACTTC

clone size: .
J gene: TRBJ1-6
D gene: .
V gene: TRBV4-1
CDR3 protein: CASSLGGAGNSPLHF
CDR3 DNA: TGCGCCAGCAGCCTCGGGGGGGCCGGTAATTCACCCCTCCACTTT

clone size: .
J gene: TRBJ1-1
D gene: TRBD1
V gene: TRBV5-4
CDR3 protein: CASSAKSGGGGYTEAFF
CDR3 DNA: TGTGCCAGCAGCGCAAAGTCAGGGGGCGGGGGTTACACTGAAGCTTTCTTT

clone size: .
J gene: TRBJ1-2
D gene: .
V gene: TRBV29-1
CDR3 protein: CSVSSRTAKGYTF
CDR3 DNA: TGCAGCGTTTCCTCCAGGACAGCGAAAGGCTACACCTTC

clone size: .
J gene: TRBJ1-2
D gene: .
V gene: TRBV13
CDR3 protein: CASSLVSTDGYTF
CDR3 DNA: TGTGCCAGCAGCTTAGTGTCCACGGATGGCTACACCTTC

clone size: .
J gene: TRBJ2-6
D gene: TRBD1
V gene: TRBV6-2/TRBV6-3
CDR3 protein: CASSYGQGLTGANVLTF
CDR3 DNA: TGTGCCAGCAGTTACGGACAGGGTTTAACTGGGGCCAACGTCCTGACTTTC

clone size: .
J gene: TRBJ1-4
D gene: TRBD1
V gene: TRBV6-2/TRBV6-3
CDR3 protein: CASSRTGGQGEKLFF
CDR3 DNA: TGTGCCAGCAGTCGTACAGGGGGCCAAGGTGAAAAACTGTTTTTT

clone size: .
J gene: TRBJ1-5
D gene: .
V gene: TRBV7-9
CDR3 protein: CASSQSNQPQHF
CDR3 DNA: TGTGCCAGCAGCCAGTCTAATCAGCCCCAGCATTTT

clone size: .
J gene: TRBJ1-6
D gene: TRBD1
V gene: TRBV9
CDR3 protein: CASSVDRGLGSPLHF
CDR3 DNA: TGTGCCAGCAGCGTTGACAGGGGCCTGGGCTCACCCCTCCACTTT

clone size: .
J gene: TRBJ1-2
D gene: .
V gene: TRBV5-5
CDR3 protein: CASSRSDSNYGYTF
CDR3 DNA: TGTGCCAGCAGCAGATCCGACAGCAACTATGGCTACACCTTC

clone size: .
J gene: TRBJ2-7
D gene: TRBD1
V gene: TRBV3-1/TRBV3-2
CDR3 protein: CASSLGQGGSYEQYF
CDR3 DNA: TGTGCCAGCAGCCTCGGACAGGGAGGCTCCTACGAGCAGTACTTC

clone size: .
J gene: TRBJ2-3
D gene: .
V gene: TRBV5-1
CDR3 protein: CASSTVASTDTQYF
CDR3 DNA: TGCGCCAGCAGCACCGTAGCGAGCACAGATACGCAGTATTTT

clone size: .
J gene: TRBJ2-5
D gene: .
V gene: TRBV4-3
CDR3 protein: CASSQDLAYRETQYF
CDR3 DNA: TGCGCCAGCAGCCAAGATCTAGCCTACCGAGAGACCCAGTACTTC

clone size: .
J gene: TRBJ2-1
D gene: TRBD1
V gene: TRBV5-1
CDR3 protein: CASSWGQGIDEQFF
CDR3 DNA: TGCGCCAGCAGCTGGGGACAGGGGATAGATGAGCAGTTCTTC

clone size: once
J gene: TRBJ1-2
D gene: .
V gene: TRBV7-2
CDR3 protein: CASSFNAGQGYTF
CDR3 DNA: TGTGCCAGCAGCTTCAACGCAGGCCAAGGCTACACCTTC

clone size: .
J gene: TRBJ1-5
D gene: .
V gene: TRBV21-1
CDR3 protein: CASTCEGPNQPQHF
CDR3 DNA: TGTGCCAGCACCTGTGAGGGTCCTAATCAGCCCCAGCATTTT

clone size: .
J gene: TRBJ2-5
D gene: .
V gene: TRBV28
CDR3 protein: CASRVSGETQYF
CDR3 DNA: TGTGCCAGCAGGGTAAGCGGAGAGACCCAGTACTTC

clone size: .
J gene: TRBJ1-2
D gene: TRBD1
V gene: TRBV6-2/TRBV6-3
CDR3 protein: CASSPNPGQGNYGYTF
CDR3 DNA: TGTGCCAGCAGCCCAAATCCGGGACAGGGAAATTATGGCTACACCTTC

clone size: .
J gene: TRBJ1-1
D gene: TRBD1
V gene: TRBV5-1
CDR3 protein: CASRQEGQTEAFF
CDR3 DNA: TGCGCCAGCAGGCAGGAGGGACAGACTGAAGCTTTCTTT

clone size: .
J gene: TRBJ1-2
D gene: TRBD1
V gene: TRBV2
CDR3 protein: CASRDTGTVYGYTF
CDR3 DNA: TGTGCCAGCAGAGATACCGGGACAGTCTATGGCTACACCTTC

clone size: .
J gene: TRBJ1-3
D gene: .
V gene: TRBV25-1
CDR3 protein: CASSELSGESSGNTIYF
CDR3 DNA: TGTGCCAGCAGTGAATTGTCAGGGGAGAGCTCTGGAAACACCATATATTTT